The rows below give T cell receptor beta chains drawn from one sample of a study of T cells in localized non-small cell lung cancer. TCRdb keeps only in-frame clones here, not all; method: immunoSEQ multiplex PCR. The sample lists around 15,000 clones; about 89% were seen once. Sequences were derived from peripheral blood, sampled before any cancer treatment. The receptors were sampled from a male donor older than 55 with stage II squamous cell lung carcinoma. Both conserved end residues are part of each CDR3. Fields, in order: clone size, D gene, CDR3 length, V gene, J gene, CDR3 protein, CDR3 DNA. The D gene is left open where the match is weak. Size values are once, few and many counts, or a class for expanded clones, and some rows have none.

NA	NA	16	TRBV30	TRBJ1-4	CAWSPISTAAGEKLFF	TGTGCCTGGAGTCCAATATCCACAGCGGCGGGCGAAAAACTGTTTTTT
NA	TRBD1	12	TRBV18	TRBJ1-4	CASSTGDEKLFF	TGTGCCAGCTCTACAGGGGATGAAAAACTGTTTTTT
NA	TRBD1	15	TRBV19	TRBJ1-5	CASSIWQGGAGPQHF	TGTGCCAGTAGTATCTGGCAGGGGGGGGCAGGGCCCCAGCATTTT
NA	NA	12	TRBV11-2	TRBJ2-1	CASSLGGLEQFF	TGTGCCAGCAGCTTAGGCGGGCTTGAGCAGTTCTTC
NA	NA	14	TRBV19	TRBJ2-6	CATKQGSGANVLTF	TGTGCCACCAAACAGGGTTCAGGGGCCAACGTCCTGACTTTC
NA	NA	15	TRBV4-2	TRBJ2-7	CASSQDRTFSYEQYF	TGTGCCAGCAGCCAAGATCGAACATTTTCCTACGAGCAGTACTTC
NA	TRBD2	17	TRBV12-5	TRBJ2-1	CASGLGLAGGTHNEQFF	TGTGCTAGTGGTTTAGGTCTAGCGGGAGGGACCCACAATGAGCAGTTCTTC
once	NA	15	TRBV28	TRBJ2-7	CASSLRFREAYEQYF	TGTGCCAGCAGTTTAAGGTTTAGGGAGGCCTACGAGCAGTACTTC
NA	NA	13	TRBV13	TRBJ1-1	CASSYPRNTEAFF	TGTGCCAGCAGCTACCCGCGGAACACTGAAGCTTTCTTT
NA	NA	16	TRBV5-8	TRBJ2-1	CASSTRGPGSYNEQFF	TGTGCCAGCAGCACACGGGGGCCGGGGAGCTACAATGAGCAGTTCTTC
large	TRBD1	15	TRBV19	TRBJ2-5	CASRKDRGSVETQYF	TGTGCCAGTAGGAAGGACAGGGGGTCGGTAGAGACCCAGTACTTC
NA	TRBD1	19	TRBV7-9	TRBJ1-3	CASSSGTGGRGTKRNTIYF	TGTGCCAGCAGCTCCGGGACAGGAGGGCGAGGTACCAAACGGAACACCATATATTTT
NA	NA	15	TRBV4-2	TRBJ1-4	CASSPNAGEGEKLFF	TGTGCCAGCAGCCCCAACGCGGGGGAAGGTGAAAAACTGTTTTTT
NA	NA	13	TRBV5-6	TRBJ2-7	CASSHIDSYEQYF	TGTGCCAGCAGCCACATTGACAGCTACGAGCAGTACTTC
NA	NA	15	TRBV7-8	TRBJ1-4	CASSLHREQNEKLFF	TGTGCCAGCAGCTTGCACAGGGAACAAAATGAAAAACTGTTTTTT
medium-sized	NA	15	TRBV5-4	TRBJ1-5	CASSFSRDDNQPQHF	TGTGCCAGCAGCTTTTCCAGGGACGACAATCAGCCCCAGCATTTT
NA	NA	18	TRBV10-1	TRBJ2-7	CASKEKPSHGQGSYEQYF	TGCGCCAGCAAAGAAAAACCAAGCCACGGTCAGGGGTCCTACGAGCAGTACTTC
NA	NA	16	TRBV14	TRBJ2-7	CASSQVDSFGTYEQYF	TGTGCCAGCAGCCAAGTGGACAGTTTTGGGACCTACGAGCAGTACTTC
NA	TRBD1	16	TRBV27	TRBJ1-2	CASSLRGPGTVYGYTF	TGTGCCAGCAGTTTAAGGGGGCCGGGGACAGTCTATGGCTACACCTTC
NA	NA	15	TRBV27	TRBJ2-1	CASSLGLGVQNEQFF	TGTGCCAGCAGTTTGGGACTGGGGGTCCAAAATGAGCAGTTCTTC
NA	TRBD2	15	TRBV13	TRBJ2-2	CASSSRGGWTRELFF	TGTGCCAGCAGCTCCCGGGGGGGCTGGACCAGGGAGCTGTTTTTT
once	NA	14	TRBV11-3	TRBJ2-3	CASSFGGAEDTQYF	TGTGCCAGCAGCTTTGGAGGGGCGGAAGATACGCAGTATTTT
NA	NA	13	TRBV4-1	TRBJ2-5	CASSQWQGETQYF	TGCGCCAGCAGCCAATGGCAGGGAGAGACCCAGTACTTC
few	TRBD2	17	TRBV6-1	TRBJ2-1	CASSERTSGRSGNEQFF	TGTGCCAGCAGTGAGAGGACTAGCGGGAGAAGTGGGAATGAGCAGTTCTTC
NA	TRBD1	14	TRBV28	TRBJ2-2	CASRTGQGTGELFF	TGTGCCAGCAGAACGGGACAGGGCACCGGGGAGCTGTTTTTT
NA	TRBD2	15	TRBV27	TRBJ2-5	CASSLSGGRKETQYF	TGTGCCAGCAGTTTATCGGGGGGGAGGAAAGAGACCCAGTACTTC
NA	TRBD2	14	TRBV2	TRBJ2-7	CASRWSLAVYEQYF	TGTGCCAGCAGATGGTCACTAGCGGTCTACGAGCAGTACTTC
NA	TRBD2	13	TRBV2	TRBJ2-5	CASNPVGGKTQYF	TGTGCCAGCAACCCTGTGGGGGGGAAGACCCAGTACTTC
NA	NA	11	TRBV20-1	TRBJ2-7	CSAPQAYEQYF	TGCAGTGCTCCCCAGGCCTACGAGCAGTACTTC
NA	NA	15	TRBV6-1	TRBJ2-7	CASSKPGTLGREQYF	TGTGCCAGCAGTAAACCCGGGACACTGGGACGCGAGCAGTACTTC
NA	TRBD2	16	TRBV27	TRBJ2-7	CASSRSEREPFYEQYF	TGTGCCAGCAGTCGCTCCGAGCGGGAGCCCTTCTACGAGCAGTACTTC
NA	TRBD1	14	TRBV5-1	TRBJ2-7	CASRGTGGFGEQYF	TGCGCCAGCAGAGGCACAGGGGGCTTTGGCGAGCAGTACTTC
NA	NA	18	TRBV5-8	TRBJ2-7	CASSLGLAGQDFSYEQYF	TGTGCCAGCAGCTTGGGACTTGCAGGACAAGACTTCTCCTACGAGCAGTACTTC
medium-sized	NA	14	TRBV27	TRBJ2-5	CASSDGRAQETQYF	TGTGCCAGCAGTGACGGACGGGCACAAGAGACCCAGTACTTC
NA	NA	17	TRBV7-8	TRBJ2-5	CASSYLGHRGGQETQYF	TGTGCCAGCAGCTATCTCGGTCACAGGGGAGGGCAAGAGACCCAGTACTTC
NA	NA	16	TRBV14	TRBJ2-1	CASSQFGSDSYNEQFF	TGTGCCAGCAGCCAGTTTGGGAGCGATTCCTACAATGAGCAGTTCTTC
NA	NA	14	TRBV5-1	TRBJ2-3	CASSLGLALATQYF	TGCGCCAGCAGCTTGGGGCTAGCCCTAGCCACGCAGTATTTT
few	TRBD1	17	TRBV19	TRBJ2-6	CASTKDRGTFGANVLTF	TGTGCCAGTACCAAGGACAGGGGGACCTTTGGGGCCAACGTCCTGACTTTC
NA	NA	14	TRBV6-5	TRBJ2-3	CASSPRGDTDTQYF	TGTGCCAGCAGTCCGCGAGGAGACACAGATACGCAGTATTTT
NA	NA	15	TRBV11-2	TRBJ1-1	CASSSFRQKNTEAFF	TGTGCCAGCAGCTCCTTCAGACAGAAGAACACTGAAGCTTTCTTT
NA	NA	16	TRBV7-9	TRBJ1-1	CASSFQPEAQNTEAFF	TGTGCCAGCAGCTTTCAACCTGAGGCTCAGAACACTGAAGCTTTCTTT
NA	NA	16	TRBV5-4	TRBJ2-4	CASSLGAGVAKNIQYF	TGTGCCAGCAGCTTGGGGGCAGGGGTGGCCAAAAACATTCAGTACTTC
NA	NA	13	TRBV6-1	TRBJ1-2	CASTAQANYGYTF	TGTGCCAGCACCGCACAGGCTAACTATGGCTACACCTTC
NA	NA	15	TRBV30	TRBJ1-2	CAWSVRELRMRGYTF	TGTGCCTGGAGTGTACGAGAGTTGCGTATGCGAGGCTACACCTTC